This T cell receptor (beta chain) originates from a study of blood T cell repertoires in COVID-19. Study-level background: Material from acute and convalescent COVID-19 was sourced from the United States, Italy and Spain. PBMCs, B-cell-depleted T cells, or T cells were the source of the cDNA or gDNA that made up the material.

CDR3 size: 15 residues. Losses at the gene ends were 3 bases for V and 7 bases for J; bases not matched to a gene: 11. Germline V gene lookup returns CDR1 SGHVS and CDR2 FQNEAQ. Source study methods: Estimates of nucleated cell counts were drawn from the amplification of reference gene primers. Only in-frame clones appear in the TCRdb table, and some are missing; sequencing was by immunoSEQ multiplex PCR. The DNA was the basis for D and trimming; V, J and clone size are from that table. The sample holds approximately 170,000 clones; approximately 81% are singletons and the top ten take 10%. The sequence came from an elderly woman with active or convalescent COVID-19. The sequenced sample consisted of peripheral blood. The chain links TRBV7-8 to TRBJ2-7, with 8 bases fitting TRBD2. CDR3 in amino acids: CASSLTGGPSGEQYF. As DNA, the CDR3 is TGTGCCAGCAGCTTGACGGGAGGGCCTTCGGGAGAGCAGTACTTC. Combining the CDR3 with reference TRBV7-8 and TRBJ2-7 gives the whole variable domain GAGVSQSPRYKVAKRGQDVALRCDPISGHVSLFWYQQALGQGPEFLTYFQNEAQLDKSGLPSDRFFAERPEGSVSTLKIQRTQQEDSAVYLCASSLTGGPSGEQYFGPGTRLTVT.